This is a list of T cell receptor beta chains from one sample in a study of blood T cell repertoires in COVID-19. Generated by immunoSEQ multiplex PCR, the TCRdb table keeps only in-frame clones and is missing some. Of around 500,000 clones listed, 80% to 90% were seen once; the top ten hold roughly 3.2%. Material: peripheral blood. Source of these receptors: a human donor in a cohort sampled during active COVID-19. Each CDR3 is given with its conserved first and last residue. D genes are given only for firm matches. Clone sizes are given selectively: once, few, many, or a class where the clone is expanded.

cdr3_nt,cdr3_aa,d_call,clone_size,v_call,j_call
TGTGCCAGCAGCGTAGCCGCATCGGCGGGAGGGAAAGATACGCAGTATTTT,CASSVAASAGGKDTQYF,TRBD2,NA,TRBV9,TRBJ2-3
TGTGCCAGCAGCCAGGGACTAGCGGGAGCAGATACGCAGTATTTT,CASSQGLAGADTQYF,TRBD2,NA,TRBV4-2,TRBJ2-3
TGTGCCACCAGCGGACAGGGGGCCGTGGCGAACACTGAAGCTTTCTTT,CATSGQGAVANTEAFF,TRBD1,NA,TRBV15,TRBJ1-1
TGCGCCAGCAGTGATTGGTCTAGCGGGATCTATGAGCAGTTCTTC,CASSDWSSGIYEQFF,TRBD2,NA,TRBV10-1,TRBJ2-1
TGTGCCAGCAGCTTGCGACGACTAGCGGGCCTCCAAGAGACCCAGTACTTC,CASSLRRLAGLQETQYF,TRBD2,NA,TRBV7-2,TRBJ2-5
TGTGCCAGCAGTTTGCCCCCGACAGGGCCCTCTGGAAACACCATATATTTT,CASSLPPTGPSGNTIYF,TRBD1,many,TRBV28,TRBJ1-3
TGTGCCAGCAGTCGGACTAGCGGGACTACCTTCTCCTACAATGAGCAGTTCTTC,CASSRTSGTTFSYNEQFF,TRBD2,NA,TRBV6-6,TRBJ2-1
TGTGCCAGCAGTTTAGGGGGGGGAACTGAAGCTTTCTTT,CASSLGGGTEAFF,NA,NA,TRBV28,TRBJ1-1
TGTGCCAGCAGCCGCGACAGGAGTAGCAATCAGCCCCAGCATTTT,CASSRDRSSNQPQHF,NA,few,TRBV6-6,TRBJ1-5
TGTGCCAGCAGGGAGACAGGGAAGCGTGAAGCACGCGGCTACACCTTC,CASRETGKREARGYTF,TRBD1,NA,TRBV7-2,TRBJ1-2
TGCGCCAGCAGCTTGGCTGGGCCCGAAAACAATGAGCAGTTCTTC,CASSLAGPENNEQFF,NA,few,TRBV5-1,TRBJ2-1
TGTGCCTGGAGTTCAGGGAACACCGGGGAGCTGTTTTTT,CAWSSGNTGELFF,NA,NA,TRBV30,TRBJ2-2
TGTGCCAGCAGTGGGGCTAGCGGGGGGGAGACCCAGTACTTC,CASSGASGGETQYF,TRBD2,NA,TRBV2,TRBJ2-5
TGTGCCAGCAGTCAGGGGAGGGGTTCGTTAGAGACCCAGTACTTC,CASSQGRGSLETQYF,NA,NA,TRBV6-5,TRBJ2-5
TGTGCCAGCAGTGCCCTTAAGGGGATAGGGGAGACCCAGTACTTC,CASSALKGIGETQYF,NA,once,TRBV2,TRBJ2-5
TGTGCCTGGAATGCAGGGAGCGGGTTCCCAGATACGCAGTATTTT,CAWNAGSGFPDTQYF,NA,once,TRBV30,TRBJ2-3
TGTGCCAGCAGCGGAAGGGCGGGAGGCCATGAGCAGTTCTTC,CASSGRAGGHEQFF,TRBD2,NA,TRBV6-4,TRBJ2-1
TGTGCCAGCAGCAACAGCCGAGGAGGAGAAAAACTGTTTTTT,CASSNSRGGEKLFF,NA,NA,TRBV28,TRBJ1-4
TGTGCCAGCAGTCATATTACGACAGGGGCGAGTGAAGCTTTCTTT,CASSHITTGASEAFF,TRBD1,NA,TRBV6-5,TRBJ1-1
TGTGCCTGGAGCCGCCGAGGAGCTTTCTTT,CAWSRRGAFF,NA,NA,TRBV30,TRBJ1-1
TGTGCCAGCAGCTTAGCAGTCACGGGGTCTCGCGAGCAGTACTTC,CASSLAVTGSREQYF,NA,NA,TRBV7-9,TRBJ2-7
TGTGCCAGCAGCCTAGCGGGAGCATGGGATACGCAGTATTTT,CASSLAGAWDTQYF,NA,NA,TRBV21-1,TRBJ2-3
TGTGCCTGGAACCCTCTCGGGGGATTAAACACTGAAGCTTTCTTT,CAWNPLGGLNTEAFF,NA,NA,TRBV30,TRBJ1-1
TGTGCCAGCAGCCAGGTCGGGACAGAATATAATTCACCCCTCCACTTT,CASSQVGTEYNSPLHF,TRBD1,NA,TRBV3-1/TRBV3-2,TRBJ1-6
TGTGCCAGCAGCCCGGGGATCACTGGGGCCAACGTCCTGACTTTC,CASSPGITGANVLTF,NA,few,TRBV9,TRBJ2-6
TGTGCCAGCAGCCCGGCCTCGGACTTCCCCCCAGAGACCCAGTACTTC,CASSPASDFPPETQYF,NA,NA,TRBV28,TRBJ2-5
TGTGCCACTGCGATAGCGGTTGAGGGGGAGCAGTACTTC,CATAIAVEGEQYF,NA,NA,TRBV12-3/TRBV12-4,TRBJ2-7
TGCAGCGTTGCGGACAGGGGGAAAGGGGGCTACACCTTC,CSVADRGKGGYTF,TRBD1,NA,TRBV29-1,TRBJ1-2
TGTGCCAGCAGCCACCGAGGGTTGGAATCACCCCTCCACTTT,CASSHRGLESPLHF,NA,NA,TRBV28,TRBJ1-6
TGTGCCAGCAGTGAATGGGGACAGAAAATCCTGACTTTC,CASSEWGQKILTF,TRBD1,NA,TRBV2,TRBJ2-6
TGTGCCAGCAGCTCGGGGCGGGGGGCTCTCGACTATGGCTACACCTTC,CASSSGRGALDYGYTF,NA,NA,TRBV7-3,TRBJ1-2
TGTGCCAGCAAGGCATCACGGGAGGGCTACACCTTC,CASKASREGYTF,NA,NA,TRBV7-9,TRBJ1-2
TGTGCCAGTAGTATCCAAGGGGACTATGGCTACACCTTC,CASSIQGDYGYTF,NA,NA,TRBV19,TRBJ1-2
TGTGCCAGCAGTTTATTCGGCGAAGGACAGAACGCCAAAAACATTCAGTACTTC,CASSLFGEGQNAKNIQYF,NA,NA,TRBV28,TRBJ2-4
TGTGCCAGCAGTGAGGGACACCAACTTACCTACGAGCAGTACTTC,CASSEGHQLTYEQYF,NA,once,TRBV6-1,TRBJ2-7
TGTGCCAGCTCGTCGAGGTACGAGGGGGAAGGCTACACCTTC,CASSSRYEGEGYTF,NA,NA,TRBV18,TRBJ1-2
TGTGCCAGTAGTATAGGGAAGGACGTCGGGAAAGCTTTCTTT,CASSIGKDVGKAFF,NA,NA,TRBV19,TRBJ1-1
TGTGCCAGCAGTGAACAGCGCGCCGGGGAGCTGTTTTTT,CASSEQRAGELFF,NA,NA,TRBV2,TRBJ2-2
TGTGCCAGCAGTTTATCCAGGGGTTTTAATCAGCCCCAGCATTTT,CASSLSRGFNQPQHF,NA,NA,TRBV27,TRBJ1-5
TGCGCCAGCAGCTTGGGTCGAGACAGGGAATCTTCACCCCTCCACTTT,CASSLGRDRESSPLHF,TRBD1,NA,TRBV5-1,TRBJ1-6
TGTGCCAGCAGACAGGGCATGGCCAACGTCCTGACTTTC,CASRQGMANVLTF,NA,few,TRBV28,TRBJ2-6
TGTGCCAGCAGTCTCCAAAGGAGCGGCACAGATACGCAGTATTTT,CASSLQRSGTDTQYF,NA,NA,TRBV28,TRBJ2-3
TGCGCCAGCAGTGACTCTAGCGGGGGAACCTACAATGAGCAGTTCTTC,CASSDSSGGTYNEQFF,TRBD2,NA,TRBV10-2,TRBJ2-1
TGCGCCAGCAGCCTGCGGAGAGCGGGAGGACCCTACGAGCAGTACTTC,CASSLRRAGGPYEQYF,TRBD2,NA,TRBV4-3,TRBJ2-7
TGTGCCATCGGGACGGGAGTGAGGTCCGGCAATGAGCAGTTCTTC,CAIGTGVRSGNEQFF,NA,once,TRBV10-3,TRBJ2-1
TGTGCCAGCAGCTTGGGAGCCCAAGAGACCCAGTACTTC,CASSLGAQETQYF,NA,NA,TRBV5-5,TRBJ2-5